This TCR beta chain was obtained from a study of metastatic and nonmetastatic thyroid tumors. The overall study: Peripheral blood and tumor or nodule samples from malignant and benign thyroid patients were compared.

The V gene end was trimmed by 4 bases and the J gene end by 6 bases; junction bases not matched to a gene: 8. This CDR3 has 14 amino acids. Thyroid surgery was performed in patients who had received no treatment beforehand. This clone is medium-sized within its sample. Its antigen remains unknown. The same CDR3 can be traced to other DNA sequences in this sample. As processed by the authors: The study built a papillary thyroid cancer distant-metastasis classifier from CDR3 differences across clinicopathological groups. TCRdb re-called the PCR reads via MiXCR. The V and J calls shown here were made by TCRdb, not taken from the authors' results. The table records approximately 2,200 clones, 11% of them present only once. Study-level findings and limits: A significant increase in TCR beta diversity was reportedly seen in malignant thyroid tumors relative to benign nodules, in blood and tumor.

The specimen sequenced was tumor tissue. The chain combines TRBV12-3 or TRBV12-4 with TRBJ1-1; 7 bases agree with TRBD1. This TCR was recovered from a female donor with papillary thyroid cancer or a benign thyroid nodule (not recorded which). Some clones in this sample may be carry-over from other donors' samples. CDR3 protein: CASSSEDRAAEAFF. The CDR3 coding sequence is TGTGCCAGCAGTTCCGAAGACAGGGCCGCTGAAGCTTTCTTT.